These 25 T cell receptor beta chains came from one sample sequenced in a study of shared clonotypes between healthy human individuals. Naive-designated CD8 cells lacked CD45RO, were positively enriched for CCR7, and omitted terminally differentiated effector memory CD45RA+ cells. The method was immunoSEQ multiplex PCR; TCRdb's version includes in-frame clones alone and lacks a portion of them. The repertoire consists of approximately 2,000,000 clones, with approximately 92% occurring once and the leading ten covering about 1.6%. The sample consisted of naive CD8+ T cells from PBMCs. The origin of the receptors is a man aged 18 to 29 in good health. Some clones in this sample may be carry-over from other donors' samples.

The rearrangement joins TRBV2 to TRBJ2-2, with unresolved D. CDR1 is SNHLY and CDR2 is FYNNEI in the germline V gene. CDR3 length: 12 amino acids. V was shortened by 4 bases and J by 5 bases, with 5 bases between the two germline ends. CDR3 residues: CASSAETGELFF. The CDR3, as DNA: TGTGCCAGCAGTGCCGAAACCGGGGAGCTGTTTTTT.

V and J are TRBV11-2 and TRBJ2-3, with D hard to call. The CDR3 runs 17 residues. Trimming took 1 base from V and 0 from J, leaving 14 bases between them. Germline CDR1 and CDR2: SGHAT and FQNNGV. DNA of the CDR3: TGTGCCAGCAGCTTAGTATTTACTGATACTAGCACAGATACGCAGTATTTT. It specifies CASSLVFTDTSTDTQYF.

The V call is TRBV9, the J call TRBJ1-2; D remains ambiguous. V was cut by 0 bases and J by 5 bases, with 14 bases left in between. The CDR3 contains 15 residues. Per the germline V gene, CDR1 is SGDLS and CDR2 is YYNGEE. DNA for the CDR3: TGTGCCAGCAGCGTAGCTACGGGTCCCTCGTATGGCTACACCTTC. Protein: CASSVATGPSYGYTF.

DNA of the CDR3: TGTGCCAGCAGCTCGACGACCGGGACTAAGGCCTACGAGCAGTACTTC. Its protein product is CASSSTTGTKAYEQYF. The gene calls are TRBV4-2 and TRBJ2-7; 7 bases fit TRBD2. CDR3 size: 16 residues. J was trimmed by 2 bases and V by 5 bases; bases with no gene match: 12. CDR1 and CDR2 from the germline V gene are LGHNA and YNFKEQ.

A note on this clone: Distinct nucleotide sequences in the sample also encode this CDR3. V usage is TRBV27 and J usage is TRBJ2-2, with 13 bases that match TRBD2. CDR3 size: 16 residues. V lost 5 bases and J lost 4; bases outside the gene matches: 4. The germline CDR1 and CDR2 sequences are MNHEY and SMNVEV (reference sequence). The CDR3 protein is CASSLGLAGVTGELFF. Written as DNA, the CDR3 is TGTGCCAGCAGTCTCGGACTAGCGGGAGTCACCGGGGAGCTGTTTTTT.

V gene TRBV27 combines with J gene TRBJ2-1, with D perhaps TRBD2 (6 bases). Deletions cut 6 bases from V and 7 bases from J, with 19 bases between. The CDR3 is 15 residues long. Germline lookup yields CDR1 MNHEY and CDR2 SMNVEV (reference sequence). The CDR3 bases are TGTGCCAGCAGACCGGACTCCGGGACTGCGAATGAGCAGTTCTTC. Protein sequence: CASRPDSGTANEQFF.

The CDR3 DNA sequence: TGTGCCAGCAGTTACGTTAGACTAGGCTCCGGGGAGCTGTTTTTT. This encodes CASSYVRLGSGELFF. The V gene is TRBV6-6, the J gene TRBJ2-2; D might be TRBD2 (6 bases). This CDR3 comprises 15 residues. V was clipped by 2 bases and J by 6 bases, with 13 bases between them. Germline V gives CDR1 MNHNY, CDR2 SVGAGI (reference sequence).

Only one count was recorded for this clone. V is TRBV6-5 and J is TRBJ2-3; unclear D gene. The V and J ends lost 5 bases and 4 bases respectively, with 7 bases between them. CDR1 MNHEY and CDR2 SVGAGI come from the germline V gene. CDR3 length equals 12 residues. The CDR3 sequence: CASSPTADTQYF. DNA for the CDR3: TGTGCCAGCAGTCCAACCGCAGATACGCAGTATTTT.

This clone was observed once. V is TRBV27 and J is TRBJ2-4; the D is unclear. The length of the CDR3 is 13 residues. Germline V lookup: CDR1 MNHEY, CDR2 SMNVEV (reference sequence). Trimming stripped 2 bases from V and 3 bases from J, with 5 bases between. The CDR3 region has the DNA TGTGCCAGCAGTTTAAGAGGCAAAAACATTCAGTACTTC. This encodes CASSLRGKNIQYF.

V is TRBV28 and J is TRBJ2-5; TRBD2 might be the D (6 bases). Trimming pared 6 bases from V and 9 bases from J, leaving 26 bases between. The CDR3 covers 16 residues. Germline V gene sequence: CDR1 MDHEN, CDR2 SYDVKM. The CDR3 loop is CASSQTAGPELGAQYF. Written as DNA, the CDR3 is TGTGCCAGCAGCCAAACCGCGGGGCCGGAACTGGGGGCCCAGTACTTC.

J is TRBJ1-2 and V is TRBV6-6; TRBD1 aligns across 8 bases. This CDR3 contains 15 residues. The ends lost 6 bases at V and 2 bases at J; junction bases unmatched: 8. CDR1 and CDR2 (germline): MNHNY, SVGAGI (reference sequence). The CDR3 coding sequence is TGTGCCAGCAGCCAGTCCGGGACAGGCAACTATGGCTACACCTTC. Its protein is CASSQSGTGNYGYTF.

The chain combines TRBV7-3 with TRBJ2-3; D not resolved. This CDR3 region has 16 residues. From germline, CDR1 is SGHTA and CDR2 FQGTGA. Trimming left V 0 bases short and J 1 base short, with 11 bases between. The CDR3 bases are TGTGCCAGCAGCTTAACGGGCGTTTTAGGCACAGATACGCAGTATTTT. It translates to CASSLTGVLGTDTQYF.

V gene TRBV7-9 combines with J gene TRBJ2-7; 7 nucleotides line up with TRBD1. Trimming cost V 0 bases and J 2 bases; bases outside gene matches: 7. This CDR3 contains 16 residues. Germline V gene data show CDR1 as SEHNR and CDR2 as FQNEAQ (reference sequence). The CDR3 region is CASSLAPGTATYEQYF. CDR3 sequence (DNA): TGTGCCAGCAGCTTAGCTCCCGGGACAGCGACCTACGAGCAGTACTTC.

J is TRBJ2-3 and V is TRBV14, with a tentative D call TRBD2 (5 bases). From germline, CDR1 is SGHDN and CDR2 FVKESK. This CDR3 region has 18 residues. V was cut by 0 bases and J by 4 bases, with 20 bases left in between. This CDR3 is CASSQDESTLPRADTQYF. The DNA of the CDR3 is TGTGCCAGCAGCCAAGATGAGAGTACCCTCCCGAGGGCAGATACGCAGTATTTT. Complete variable domain (other parts from reference TRBV14 and TRBJ2-3): EAGVTQFPSHSVIEKGQTVTLRCDPISGHDNLYWYRRVMGKEIKFLLHFVKESKQDESGMPNNRFLAERTGGTYSTLKVQPAELEDSGVYFCASSQDESTLPRADTQYFGPGTRLTVL.

The rearrangement uses TRBV2 and TRBJ2-3; 10 bases map to TRBD2. This CDR3 is built from 15 residues. CDR1 and CDR2 from the germline V gene are SNHLY and FYNNEI. V lost 8 bases, J lost 7 bases, and 12 bases stayed unmatched. CDR3 in amino acids: CASLREREGHYTQYF. In nucleotides, the CDR3 is TGTGCCAGCCTGAGGGAGCGGGAGGGCCACTATACGCAGTATTTT.

The table lists this clone with a count of one. This chain joins TRBV7-3 and TRBJ2-1; 8 positions match TRBD2. The CDR3 totals 16 residues. CDR1 SGHTA and CDR2 FQGTGA come from the germline V gene. Unmatched junction bases numbered 11, after V lost 5 bases and J lost 5 bases. Here the CDR3 DNA reads TGTGCCAGCAGCCCAAAATCCGGGAGGGCCAACAATGAGCAGTTCTTC. This translates into CASSPKSGRANNEQFF.

The V call is TRBV19, the J call TRBJ2-3; 13 bases map to TRBD2. CDR1 is LNHDA, CDR2 SQIVND, per germline (reference sequence). With V trimmed by 7 bases and J by 0 bases, 13 bases remained unmatched. The CDR3 sequence is 19 residues long. In nucleotides, the CDR3 is TGTGCCAGTATGCCAAGGGGACTAGCGGGATCCACTAGCACAGATACGCAGTATTTT. The encoded protein is CASMPRGLAGSTSTDTQYF.

The J gene is TRBJ2-1, the V gene TRBV7-9, with 13 bases aligning to TRBD2. After removal of 4 bases from V and 5 bases from J, the junction contained 8 bases not matched to a gene. Germline CDR1 SEHNR, CDR2 FQNEAQ (reference sequence). The CDR3 spans 17 residues. CDR3 loop: CASSSSRGTSGDNEQFF. CDR3 DNA: TGTGCCAGCAGCTCTAGCCGAGGGACTAGCGGGGACAATGAGCAGTTCTTC.

This clone was observed once. The chain is built from TRBV2 and TRBJ2-7, with TRBD2 as a possible D gene (5 bases). CDR3 length: 14 residues. CDR1 is SNHLY and CDR2 is FYNNEI in the germline V gene. V was pared by 2 bases and J by 3 bases, with 11 bases between. CDR3 sequence (DNA): TGTGCCAGCAGTGAATGGCTAGCCGGCTACGAGCAGTACTTC. It yields the protein CASSEWLAGYEQYF.

The chain carries TRBV14 and TRBJ1-2; D is unclear. The CDR3 has 17 amino acids. The V and J ends lost 2 bases and 2 bases respectively, with 18 bases between them. The germline V gene encodes CDR1 SGHDN and CDR2 FVKESK. In DNA, the CDR3 is TGTGCCAGCAGCCAACAAAAGAGTTGGACGGCCAACTATGGCTACACCTTC. Translation gives CASSQQKSWTANYGYTF.

In the case of this clone: The sample contains more than one DNA sequence encoding this CDR3. The CDR3 reads CASSLGSGAYEQYF. CDR3 DNA sequence: TGTGCCAGCAGCTTGGGTTCTGGGGCCTACGAGCAGTACTTC. This chain uses TRBV5-6 with TRBJ2-7, with D unresolved. Trimming stripped 0 bases from V and 2 bases from J, with 9 bases between. The CDR3 is 14 amino acids. CDR1 is SGHDT, CDR2 YYEEEE, per germline.

The chain has TRBV9 and TRBJ2-7; D possibly corresponds to TRBD2 (7 bases). V was clipped by 0 bases and J by 3 bases, with 13 bases between them. The germline gives CDR1 SGDLS, CDR2 YYNGEE. There are 15 residues in the CDR3. This CDR3 reads CASSVATGRGYEQYF. As DNA, the CDR3 is TGTGCCAGCAGCGTAGCCACAGGGAGGGGCTACGAGCAGTACTTC.

In this sample, this clone turned up once. The rearrangement joins TRBV29-1 to TRBJ2-4; D possibly corresponds to TRBD1 (5 bases). V shed 2 bases and J shed 1 base, with 15 bases lying between them. CDR1 SQVTM and CDR2 ANQGSEA come from the germline V gene. The CDR3 is 16 residues long. CDR3: CSVEWVRGSAKNIQYF. In DNA, the CDR3 is TGCAGCGTTGAATGGGTTAGGGGTTCGGCCAAAAACATTCAGTACTTC.

The chain carries TRBV27 and TRBJ2-1; 7 positions match TRBD1. The germline CDR1 and CDR2 sequences are MNHEY and SMNVEV (reference sequence). V shed 1 base and J 8 bases; nucleotides not matched to a gene: 5. The length of the CDR3 is 14 residues. The CDR3 here is CASSLWDSQDEQFF. The CDR3 nucleotides read TGTGCCAGCAGTTTATGGGACAGCCAGGATGAGCAGTTCTTC.

The V gene is TRBV28, the J gene TRBJ2-7, with a weak D call TRBD2 (6 bases). Between the trimmed V and J ends, which lost 5 bases and 1 base, there was a span of 12 bases. Germline CDR1 reads MDHEN; CDR2 reads SYDVKM. The CDR3 is 14 amino acids. CDR3 nucleotide sequence: TGTGCCAGCAGTCAACCGGGGGAATCCTACGAGCAGTACTTC. Protein product: CASSQPGESYEQYF.